Listed below are T cell receptor beta chains from one sample, sequenced in a study of neurological immune-mediated disorders. TCRdb analysed the 5' RACE reads with MiXCR anew, one entry per CDR3 protein. The profile shows tens of thousands of distinct CDR3 sequences, around 15% of them singletons. Sequenced sample: PBMCs. The source of these receptors is a female donor with HTLV-1-associated myelopathy (HAM/TSP). CDR3s include the opening cysteine and the closing phenylalanine or tryptophan. Size tells how often a clone was seen (once, few, many) or the class of an expanded clone, and some rows leave it out.

TRBJ2-7 many TRBV7-2 CASSLGTGAYEQYF
TRBJ2-1 many TRBV5-5 CASSGGRSSYNEQFF
TRBJ2-3 NA TRBV5-1 CASSLVTGMQNTQYF
TRBJ2-1 many TRBV7-2 CASSDLGGPTYNEQFF
TRBJ2-7 many TRBV6-5 CASSPRRSSYEQYF
TRBJ2-3 many TRBV5-1 CASSFTSGVVDTQYF
TRBJ2-2 many TRBV20-1 CSASRGGSKNTGELFF
TRBJ2-3 NA TRBV5-8 CAISSWTSGGARTDTQYF
TRBJ2-7 many TRBV20-1 CSAPKGAGGVYEQYF
TRBJ1-4 NA TRBV7-9 CASSFGAANEKLFF
TRBJ2-5 NA TRBV5-4 CASSPHEGETQYF
TRBJ2-3 many TRBV10-3 CAIELAGVDTQYF
TRBJ2-3 many TRBV20-1 CSANSRVGADTQYF
TRBJ2-1 many TRBV2 CASSERRGVPDNEQFF
TRBJ2-5 few TRBV6-5 CASSYSPTGSQETQYF
TRBJ2-2 many TRBV28 CASSQSTNPGTGELFF
TRBJ1-2 many TRBV28 CASSSTGEANYGYTF
TRBJ2-1 many TRBV5-1 CASSSSGGARNEQFF
TRBJ2-7 few TRBV6-5 CASSQRTSGAGEQYF
TRBJ1-2 few TRBV7-8 CASSLTGTGRYGYTF
TRBJ1-1 NA TRBV12-3/TRBV12-4 CASTMNAAEAFF
TRBJ2-1 many TRBV24-1 CATSDRDRGTTEQFF
TRBJ2-7 many TRBV5-6 CASSVDRDDEQYF
TRBJ2-2 many TRBV6-2/TRBV6-3 CATRQGGRFTGELFF
TRBJ2-3 many TRBV6-5 CASSTIRAPQYF
TRBJ1-1 many TRBV9 CASSVGQGRNTEAFF
TRBJ1-1 many TRBV4-1 CASSPREWYRVGSWEAFF
TRBJ2-1 many TRBV10-2 CASSVRGGMLYNEQFF
TRBJ2-7 many TRBV5-1 CASSATPGTGGSEQYF
TRBJ2-7 many TRBV27 CASSLLGTGTYEQYF
TRBJ2-1 few TRBV18 CASSPPRGDEQFF
TRBJ2-1 many TRBV5-1 CASSRRDNEQFF
TRBJ2-7 many TRBV5-1 CASSLDPGQGAYEQYF
TRBJ2-5 many TRBV20-1 CSAGTSGKRKTQYF
TRBJ2-2 many TRBV27 CASSLLTGGTGELFF
TRBJ2-1 many TRBV6-2/TRBV6-3 CASSYRGTAIFSSYNEQFF
TRBJ2-2 many TRBV12-3/TRBV12-4 CASRPYPGSGELFF
TRBJ2-2 many TRBV5-1 CASSLALAANTGELFF
TRBJ2-7 many TRBV6-5 CASSYGTGVREQYF
TRBJ2-3 many TRBV27 CASSQGLAGLTDTQYF
TRBJ2-6 many TRBV5-1 CASSFDGDAGANVLTF
TRBJ2-3 few TRBV19 CASSPRPLVLNTQYF
TRBJ2-5 many TRBV7-7 CASSLGGRQTQYF
TRBJ1-1 NA TRBV7-2 CASNGRVGNTEAFF
TRBJ2-7 NA TRBV29-1 CSVARTPYEQYF
TRBJ2-7 many TRBV28 CASSSLPGQGFYEQYF
TRBJ2-7 NA TRBV5-1 CASSQRTGGGFSYEQYF
TRBJ2-7 NA TRBV2 CASSEEGVPYEQYF
TRBJ2-1 many TRBV5-1 CASSLDGDDEQFF
TRBJ2-7 many TRBV15 CATSRGGGTSYEQYF
TRBJ2-1 medium-sized TRBV20-1 CSATPSSGDYNEQFF
TRBJ2-7 few TRBV6-5 CATSNPYSYEQYF
TRBJ1-1 many TRBV5-1 CASSTTGGIGAAEAFF
TRBJ2-7 NA TRBV28 CASRPAGDTYEQYF
TRBJ2-7 few TRBV5-1 CASSPELAGTGYEQYF
TRBJ2-7 NA TRBV27 CASSPLPGTDTYEQYF
TRBJ1-1 many TRBV12-3/TRBV12-4 CASSPPAGRVMNTEAFF
TRBJ2-7 many TRBV5-6 CASSLDRGLYEQYF
TRBJ2-4 many TRBV28 CASSLFQGVRTKNIQYF
TRBJ1-3 many TRBV2 CASSQDSGNTIYF